This T cell receptor (beta chain) is drawn from a study of cytomegalovirus exposure and HLA in healthy donors. Study observations and caveats: Most CMV-associated TCR beta chains appeared HLA-restricted in a later analysis. A missense DCLRE1C variant was associated with V- and J-gene trimming of TCR beta chains in a later analysis, and an independent cohort replicated the association. Using a false discovery rate of 0.05, a later analysis showed that approximately 17,000 TCR beta sequences were associated with HLA alleles.

Primers for the PCR totalled 60 Vbeta and 13 Jbeta. Produced via immunoSEQ multiplex PCR; TCRdb's table is partial and in-frame only. Of 110,000 to 150,000 clones in the sample, roughly 80% were seen once. A remark on this clone: Its antigen is not identified.

Germline assignment: CDR1 SGHVS and CDR2 FQNEAQ. The CDR3 extends over 14 amino acids. Trimming stripped 0 bases from V and 4 bases from J, with 10 bases between. The sequence was collected from a male donor in good health and CMV-seronegative. The V gene is TRBV7-8, the J gene TRBJ2-7; tentatively, D is TRBD1 (5 bases). The sample comprised PBMCs. DNA of the CDR3: TGTGCCAGCAGCTTAGCGCAGGGATATTACGAGCAGTACTTC. Its translation is CASSLAQGYYEQYF.